The entry that follows covers one T cell receptor beta chain sequence. The germline V and J ends were trimmed by 4 bases and 5 bases, with 11 bases remaining between them. The CDR3 extends over 13 amino acids. TCRdb's copy holds only in-frame clones and misses some; the assay was immunoSEQ multiplex PCR. The table shows some 100,000 clones, with about 86% occurring only once. These data originate in a study of T cell responses to AZD1222 COVID-19 vaccine. Looking at the study overall: Analyses pooled second doses at about 4 or about 12 weeks.

The TCR comes from an adult in good health. This chain joins TRBV12-3 or TRBV12-4 and TRBJ1-2, with a tentative D call TRBD1 (5 bases). The sequencing used peripheral blood, collected on day 0 of AZD1222 vaccination. This chain's CDR3 is CASSSGTEYGYTF. CDR3 nucleotides: TGTGCCAGCAGTTCCGGGACGGAGTATGGCTACACCTTC.